This T cell receptor (beta chain) was obtained from a study of cytomegalovirus exposure and HLA in healthy donors. Study-wide background: Findings of an earlier analysis included roughly 120 million unique TCR beta sequences from around 180 million T cells.

The PCR was carried out with 60 Vbeta primers and 13 Jbeta primers. The protocol was immunoSEQ multiplex PCR, while the TCRdb copy is restricted to in-frame clones and leaves out a portion. Of 80,000 to 95,000 clones listed, roughly three fifths are singletons. Germline V gene sequence: CDR1 SGHRS, CDR2 YFSETQ. Trimming took off 0 bases at V and 0 bases at J, with 7 bases between the two ends. CDR3 length: 15 residues. This sequence was found in a woman aged 30 to 39 in good health and CMV-seronegative. The sequenced material came from PBMCs. This chain joins TRBV5-1 and TRBJ2-1; D perhaps matches TRBD2 (5 bases). CDR3 sequence reads: CASSLVGSSYNEQFF. The CDR3 region has the DNA TGCGCCAGCAGCTTGGTAGGGAGCTCCTACAATGAGCAGTTCTTC. The variable domain in full, completed from reference TRBV5-1 and TRBJ2-1, reads KAGVTQTPRYLIKTRGQQVTLSCSPISGHRSVSWYQQTPGQGLQFLFEYFSETQRNKGNFPGRFSGRQFSNSRSEMNVSTLELGDSALYLCASSLVGSSYNEQFFGPGTRLTVL.